A selection of T cell receptor beta chains follows, all from one sample in a study of T cell responses to AZD1222 COVID-19 vaccine. Profiling relied on immunoSEQ multiplex PCR, and the TCRdb table lists in-frame clones only, not all of them. The table lists around 140,000 clones, about 93% of them singletons. The sequencing here drew on peripheral blood, taken on day 0 of AZD1222 vaccination. The receptor source for this set is an adult in good health. CDR3s include the opening cysteine and the closing phenylalanine or tryptophan. Fields, in order: clone size, V gene, J gene, D gene, CDR3 DNA, CDR3 protein. A D gene is named only where the DNA matches it firmly. Only some rows state a clone size, as once, few, many or a class for expanded clones.

clone size: NA
V gene: TRBV4-1
J gene: TRBJ2-5
D gene: TRBD2
CDR3 DNA: TGCGCCAGCAGCCAAGGGACTAGTGGGGGTGGGGAGACCCAGTACTTC
CDR3 protein: CASSQGTSGGGETQYF

clone size: NA
V gene: TRBV7-3
J gene: TRBJ2-7
D gene: NA
CDR3 DNA: TGTGCCAGCAGCTTAATGGCAGGTGCTGCCGAGCAGTACTTC
CDR3 protein: CASSLMAGAAEQYF

clone size: NA
V gene: TRBV7-2
J gene: TRBJ2-7
D gene: NA
CDR3 DNA: TGTGCCAGCAGCCCGGAACGGGGCTCCTACGAGCAGTACTTC
CDR3 protein: CASSPERGSYEQYF

clone size: few
V gene: TRBV2
J gene: TRBJ1-4
D gene: NA
CDR3 DNA: NA
CDR3 protein: CASSSTALNCFF

clone size: NA
V gene: TRBV7-8
J gene: TRBJ1-3
D gene: NA
CDR3 DNA: TGTGCCAGCAGCCGAGACCCGGGAAGGACGGGGAGAAACACCATATATTTT
CDR3 protein: CASSRDPGRTGRNTIYF

clone size: NA
V gene: TRBV5-1
J gene: TRBJ1-2
D gene: NA
CDR3 DNA: TGCGCCAGCAGCTTGGCCATGACTTATGGCTACACCTTC
CDR3 protein: CASSLAMTYGYTF

clone size: NA
V gene: TRBV28
J gene: TRBJ2-3
D gene: NA
CDR3 DNA: TGTGCCAGCAACACGATAGGAGGGGGGCGTTCTAGCACAGATACGCAGTATTTT
CDR3 protein: CASNTIGGGRSSTDTQYF

clone size: NA
V gene: TRBV7-2
J gene: TRBJ2-7
D gene: NA
CDR3 DNA: TGTGCCAGCAGCTTAGGGTACTCCTACGAGCAGTACTTC
CDR3 protein: CASSLGYSYEQYF

clone size: NA
V gene: TRBV24-1
J gene: TRBJ1-5
D gene: TRBD1
CDR3 DNA: TGTGCCACCAGTGGCGGCCCCGGGACAGCCACCTTCAGGGGCCAGCCCCAGCATTTT
CDR3 protein: CATSGGPGTATFRGQPQHF

clone size: NA
V gene: TRBV7-9
J gene: TRBJ2-1
D gene: TRBD2
CDR3 DNA: TGTGCCAGCAGCAGAAGCGGGAGTATTGAGCAGTTCTTC
CDR3 protein: CASSRSGSIEQFF

clone size: NA
V gene: TRBV27
J gene: TRBJ1-4
D gene: NA
CDR3 DNA: TGTGCCAGCAGTTTCAGTTTTGCTAATGAAAAACTGTTTTTT
CDR3 protein: CASSFSFANEKLFF